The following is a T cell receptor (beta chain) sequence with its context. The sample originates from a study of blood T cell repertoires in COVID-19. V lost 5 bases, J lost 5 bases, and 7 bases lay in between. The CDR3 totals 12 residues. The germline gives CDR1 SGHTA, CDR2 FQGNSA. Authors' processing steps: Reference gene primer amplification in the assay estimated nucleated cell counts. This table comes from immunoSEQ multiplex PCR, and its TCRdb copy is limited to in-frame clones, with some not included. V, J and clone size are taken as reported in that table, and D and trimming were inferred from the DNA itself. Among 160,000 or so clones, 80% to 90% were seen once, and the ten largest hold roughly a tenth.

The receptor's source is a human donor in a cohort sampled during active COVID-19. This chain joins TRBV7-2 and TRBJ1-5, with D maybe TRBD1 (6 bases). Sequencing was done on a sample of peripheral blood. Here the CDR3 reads CASSKGDQPQHF. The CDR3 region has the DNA TGTGCCAGCAGCAAGGGGGATCAGCCCCAGCATTTT.